A single sample is the source of the 21 T cell receptor beta chains below, sequenced in a study of cytomegalovirus exposure and HLA in healthy donors. PCR employed 60 Vbeta and 13 Jbeta primers. Generated by immunoSEQ multiplex PCR, the TCRdb table keeps only in-frame clones and is missing some. Here the sample spans 120,000 or so clones, about four fifths being singletons. Sequenced material: PBMCs. These receptors were collected from a female donor in good health and CMV-seropositive.

The V call is TRBV19, the J call TRBJ1-4; the D gene is possibly TRBD1 (6 bases). The CDR3 extends over 15 amino acids. V shed 4 bases and J shed 1 base, with 10 bases lying between them. Per germline, CDR1 LNHDA and CDR2 SQIVND (reference sequence). The CDR3 nucleotides are TGTGCCAGTAGTACCCTACAGGGAACTAATGAAAAACTGTTTTTT. Amino acid sequence: CASSTLQGTNEKLFF.

V usage is TRBV14 and J usage is TRBJ1-2, with a weak D call TRBD1 (5 bases). V lost 6 bases and J lost 8, with 16 bases in between. There are 13 residues in the CDR3. Germline loops: CDR1 SGHDN, CDR2 FVKESK. The DNA for the CDR3 is TGTGCCAGCAGTATCCTCGGGGGAGAAGGCTACACCTTC. Amino acid sequence: CASSILGGEGYTF.

The chain carries TRBV5-1 and TRBJ2-7; D is undetermined. Germline-derived CDR1 and CDR2 are SGHRS and YFSETQ. This CDR3 is built from 10 residues. Trimming took 10 bases from V and 3 from J, leaving 8 bases between them. The CDR3 region is CAEDNYEQYF. As DNA, the CDR3 is TGCGCCGAAGACAACTACGAGCAGTACTTC.

V and J are TRBV30 and TRBJ2-1, with 10 bases identical to TRBD2. Trimming cost V 7 bases and J 9 bases; bases outside gene matches: 9. Germline V CDR1 and CDR2: GTSNPN, SVGIG (reference sequence). This CDR3 is 13 amino acids long. CDR3 nucleotide sequence: TGTGCCTCGACACCTAGCGGGGGCCGTGAGCAGTTCTTC. It is translated as CASTPSGGREQFF.

The J gene is TRBJ2-3, the V gene TRBV5-1, with 7 bases lining up with TRBD1. The germline V gene encodes CDR1 SGHRS and CDR2 YFSETQ. V shed 4 bases and J 3 bases; nucleotides not matched to a gene: 8. This CDR3 spans 15 amino acids. The CDR3 loop reads CASSIQGEGTDTQYF. The CDR3, as DNA: TGCGCCAGCAGCATCCAGGGGGAAGGAACAGATACGCAGTATTTT.

The rearrangement uses TRBV29-1 and TRBJ2-2; TRBD1 aligns across 7 bases. Unmatched junction bases numbered 13, after V lost 5 bases and J lost 4 bases. CDR1 is SQVTM and CDR2 is ANQGSEA in the germline V gene. CDR3 length equals 16 residues. In DNA, the CDR3 is TGCAGCGTTAGCTTTTACAGGGGCCCCCTCACCGGGGAGCTGTTTTTT. Translation: CSVSFYRGPLTGELFF.

The genes are TRBV6-4 and TRBJ1-6; D is unclear. V dropped 7 bases and J dropped 14 bases, with 18 bases sitting between them. Germline CDR1 MRHNA, CDR2 SNTAGT. The CDR3 runs to 13 residues. The DNA of the CDR3 is TGTGCCAGCACCACGCCCAGCGGTGTCACCCTCCACTTT. Translated: CASTTPSGVTLHF.

The chain recombines TRBV7-6 with TRBJ1-1, with TRBD1 matching 8 bases. This CDR3 contains 18 residues. Germline V gives CDR1 SGHVS, CDR2 FNYEAQ. The junction had 12 bases not matched to a gene; V was cut back by 2 bases and J by 1 base. CDR3 nucleotides: TGTGCCAGCAGCTTAACCCGACAGGGGACCTATGAGAACACTGAAGCTTTCTTT. This codes for CASSLTRQGTYENTEAFF.

The chain carries TRBV28 and TRBJ2-7, with 9 nucleotides matching TRBD2. This CDR3 region has 16 residues. The V gene end was trimmed by 6 bases and the J gene end by 2 bases; junction bases not matched to a gene: 11. Germline lookup yields CDR1 MDHEN and CDR2 SYDVKM. CDR3 loop: CASSPPTAGGTYEQYF. CDR3 DNA sequence: TGTGCCAGCAGCCCCCCGACGGCGGGGGGGACCTACGAGCAGTACTTC.

The sample holds a few counts of this clone. This sequence joins TRBV6-5 and TRBJ2-1, with a tentative D call TRBD1 (5 bases). V gave up 0 bases and J gave up 5 bases, with 11 bases separating them. There are 15 residues in the CDR3. Germline assignment: CDR1 MNHEY and CDR2 SVGAGI. The CDR3 sequence: CASSYSGLGDNEQFF. The DNA of the CDR3 is TGTGCCAGCAGTTACTCGGGGCTTGGGGACAATGAGCAGTTCTTC.

The genes are TRBV18 and TRBJ2-1; TRBD2 matches at 12 bases. This CDR3 has 17 residues. V lost 1 base, J lost 7 bases, and 8 bases stayed unmatched. Per germline, CDR1 KGHSH and CDR2 LQKENI. CDR3 loop: CASSPQLAGGPGNEQFF. The CDR3 DNA follows: TGTGCCAGCTCACCACAGCTAGCGGGGGGGCCGGGGAATGAGCAGTTCTTC.

V usage is TRBV7-9 and J usage is TRBJ1-3; D is unresolved. Per germline, CDR1 SEHNR and CDR2 FQNEAQ (reference sequence). V gave up 4 bases and J gave up 0 bases, with 10 bases separating them. This CDR3 spans 15 amino acids. CDR3 nucleotide sequence: TGTGCCAGCAGCTCGGTCCCCTCCTCTGGAAACACCATATATTTT. It codes for CASSSVPSSGNTIYF.

The chain has TRBV5-4 and TRBJ2-1; no clear D. This CDR3 has 15 residues. Germline V gene lookup returns CDR1 SGHNT and CDR2 YYREEE (reference sequence). The V end lost 0 bases, the J end lost 4 bases, and 11 bases lay between the germline ends. The CDR3 sequence: CASSLDFLNYNEQFF. CDR3 coding DNA: TGTGCCAGCAGCTTGGACTTCTTAAATTACAATGAGCAGTTCTTC.

The chain links TRBV9 to TRBJ2-7; D unclear. The CDR3 extends over 14 amino acids. The ends were cut back, 0 bases at V and 0 bases at J, with 7 bases in the middle. From germline, CDR1 is SGDLS and CDR2 YYNGEE. In DNA form, the CDR3 reads TGTGCCAGCAGCGTAGGCGAGAGCTCCTACGAGCAGTACTTC. Its protein product is CASSVGESSYEQYF.

To note about this clone: One end of the junction fails to match germline, which may point to a read error. This chain uses TRBV15 with TRBJ2-5; the D gene is possibly TRBD2 (5 bases). The CDR3 has 16 amino acids. In germline, CDR1 is LNHNV, CDR2 YYDKDF (reference sequence). The CDR3 region has the DNA TGTGCCACCAGCAGGGGGTCACCGGGGAGCCAAGGGACCCAGTACTTC. This sequence encodes CATSRGSPGSQGTQYF.

This chain uses TRBV27 with TRBJ1-4, with D hard to call. V was shortened by 2 bases and J by 8 bases, with 9 bases between the two germline ends. The CDR3 sequence is 13 residues long. The germline CDR1 and CDR2 sequences are MNHEY and SMNVEV (reference sequence). CDR3: CASSLLGSEKLFF. DNA of the CDR3: TGTGCCAGCAGTTTACTGGGGAGCGAAAAACTGTTTTTT.

J is TRBJ1-5 and V is TRBV5-5; TRBD1 matches 7 bases. Looked up from germline, CDR1 is SGHKS and CDR2 is YYEKEE (reference sequence). The V gene end was trimmed by 2 bases and the J gene end by 5 bases; junction bases not matched to a gene: 4. The length of the CDR3 is 14 residues. CDR3 sequence (DNA): TGTGCCAGCAGCTTAGGGACAGCCTATCAGCCCCAGCATTTT. Encoded protein: CASSLGTAYQPQHF.

The gene calls are TRBV6-5 and TRBJ2-1, with 7 bases identical to TRBD2. Losses at the gene ends were 6 bases for V and 4 bases for J; bases not matched to a gene: 9. Per germline, CDR1 MNHEY and CDR2 SVGAGI. CDR3 length equals 15 residues. The CDR3 DNA reads as TGTGCCAGCAGCGCCGAGGCTAGCGGATACAATGAGCAGTTCTTC. Translation: CASSAEASGYNEQFF.

The rearrangement uses TRBV27 and TRBJ2-1; 9 nucleotides line up with TRBD2. This CDR3 spans 15 amino acids. J was trimmed by 3 bases and V by 5 bases; bases with no gene match: 5. The germline V gene has CDR1 MNHEY and CDR2 SMNVEV (reference sequence). The CDR3 protein is CASSGSGGNYNEQFF. The DNA of the CDR3 is TGTGCCAGCAGTGGTAGCGGGGGTAACTACAATGAGCAGTTCTTC.

The J gene is TRBJ1-5, the V gene TRBV18, with 9 bases that match TRBD1. This CDR3 spans 16 amino acids. Germline values: CDR1 KGHSH, CDR2 LQKENI. The V gene end was trimmed by 6 bases and the J gene end by 2 bases; junction bases not matched to a gene: 8. Written as DNA, the CDR3 is TGTGCCAGCTCTCTCGAACAGGGGGCGGGCAATCAGCCCCAGCATTTT. Amino acid sequence: CASSLEQGAGNQPQHF.

The rearrangement links TRBV19 to TRBJ1-1; no firm D call. V shed 3 bases and J shed 1 base, with 6 bases lying between them. This CDR3 is 13 amino acids long. CDR1 is LNHDA, CDR2 SQIVND, per germline (reference sequence). The CDR3: CASSILGNTEAFF. For the CDR3, the DNA is TGTGCCAGTAGTATCCTAGGGAACACTGAAGCTTTCTTT. Full variable domain (remainder filled in from reference TRBV19 and TRBJ1-1): DGGITQSPKYLFRKEGQNVTLSCEQNLNHDAMYWYRQDPGQGLRLIYYSQIVNDFQKGDIAEGYSVSREKKESFPLTVTSAQKNPTAFYLCASSILGNTEAFFGQGTRLTVV.